This TCR beta chain was recovered during a study of cytomegalovirus exposure and HLA in healthy donors. Looking at the study overall: From about 180 million T cells, an earlier analysis saw approximately 110 million unique TCR beta sequences.

Primers: 60 Vbeta forward and 13 Jbeta reverse. Clones were read by immunoSEQ multiplex PCR, and TCRdb kept only the in-frame ones, dropping some. This sample has 83,000 or so clones; about three quarters occur once, and the top ten carry approximately 6.5%. Overall study results and limits: Accurate prediction of most subjects' HLA-A and HLA-B alleles from TCR beta sequences was reported. According to reports, the classifier identified cytomegalovirus status with high specificity and sensitivity. Relative to equally common others, HLA-associated TCR beta chains showed greater clonal expansion in a later analysis.

Germline V CDR1 and CDR2: SGHRS, YFSETQ. The CDR3 has 13 residues. Trimming cost V 4 bases and J 3 bases, with 9 bases left between them. Turning to this clone: The target antigen is unknown.

The V gene is TRBV5-1, the J gene TRBJ2-3; D might be TRBD2 (6 bases). This TCR was recovered from a female donor in good health and CMV-seronegative. Sequencing used PBMCs. The CDR3 region is CASSVSGTDTQYF. The CDR3 DNA follows: TGCGCCAGCAGCGTTAGCGGAACAGATACGCAGTATTTT.